This TCR beta chain was obtained from a study of CD8 T cells in ankylosing spondylitis. Turning to this clonotype: Antigen specificity is unknown.

General study points: In the blood and synovial fluid of reactive arthritis, some motif variants had been previously reported.

This CDR3 has 15 residues. The V and J ends lost 7 bases and 4 bases, in that order; junction bases with no gene match: 10. TCRdb fed the 5' RACE reads into MiXCR, producing one record per CDR3 protein. The sample has nearly 250,000 distinct CDR3 sequences, more than 25% seen once; the top ten hold 4% to 5%. The TCR originated in a male donor with ankylosing spondylitis or in good health (not recorded which). The specimen sequenced was blood, either unsorted or a sorted T cell fraction (not recorded which). J is TRBJ2-1 and V is TRBV12-3 or TRBV12-4, with TRBD1 matching over 7 bases. The CDR3 loop is CASTSPEGAYNEQFF. DNA for the CDR3: TGTGCCAGCACCTCGCCCGAGGGGGCTTACAATGAGCAGTTCTTC.